This section outlines one T cell receptor beta chain sequence together with its context. This entry belongs to a study of blood T cell repertoires in COVID-19. Across the study: Material from acute and convalescent COVID-19 was sourced from the United States, Italy and Spain. PBMCs, B-cell-depleted T cells, or T cells provided the cDNA or gDNA that made up the material.

V lost 3 bases to trimming and J lost 6 bases; unmatched junction nucleotides: 10. Germline CDR1 is MDHEN and CDR2 is SYDVKM. This CDR3 contains 15 residues. Generated by immunoSEQ multiplex PCR, the TCRdb table keeps only in-frame clones and is missing some. The sample holds hundreds of thousands of clones, around four fifths seen once. Sequencing was done on a sample of peripheral blood. The sequence was collected from a woman in her forties or fifties with acute or convalescent COVID-19. The chain carries TRBV28 and TRBJ2-7, with 8 bases matching TRBD1. In nucleotides, the CDR3 is TGTGCCAGCAGTTTGACAGGGGTCGACCCCTTCGAGCAGTACTTC. As protein: CASSLTGVDPFEQYF.